This TCR beta chain is drawn from a study of blood T cell repertoires in COVID-19. V shed 1 base and J shed 6 bases, with 16 bases lying between them. Per the germline V gene, CDR1 is MGHRA and CDR2 is YSYEKL. The CDR3 is 15 amino acids. Original processing notes: Reference gene primers were amplified, and this amplification served to estimate nucleated cell counts. Method: immunoSEQ multiplex PCR; TCRdb's copy keeps in-frame clones and lacks some. Clone size and V and J calls were adopted from that table, with D and trimming inferred from the DNA. The data hold 120,000 to 150,000 clones, with around 80% observed a single time.

This TCR was sampled from a human donor with acute or convalescent COVID-19. The donor label of this sample is uncertain. The sequencing sample was made of peripheral blood. This chain links TRBV4-1 with TRBJ2-7; no reliable D call. The CDR3 bases are TGCGCCAGCAGCCAAGGTACCTCCTTAGTTGCCGAGCAGTACTTC. It translates to CASSQGTSLVAEQYF.